The 14 T cell receptor beta chains listed next were all sequenced from one sample in a study of CD8+ T cells in alopecia areata. In each case, RNA was isolated and then reverse transcribed into cDNA as the sequencing template. The data were produced by immunoSEQ multiplex PCR, yet TCRdb's version contains in-frame clones alone and is incomplete. This repertoire shows more than 200,000 clones, around 67% found once; its top ten account for about 1.3%. This specimen consisted of CD4+ T cells sorted from blood, obtained at week 0. Source of these receptors: a human donor with alopecia areata.

The rearrangement uses TRBV5-1 and TRBJ1-1; D not resolved. V lost 2 bases to trimming and J lost 2 bases, with 10 bases between them. Germline loops: CDR1 SGHRS, CDR2 YFSETQ. This CDR3 is 14 amino acids long. In DNA, the CDR3 is TGCGCCAGCAGCTTATTGGCCGCAAACACTGAAGCTTTCTTT. Residues: CASSLLAANTEAFF.

The chain joins TRBV27 to TRBJ2-7, with 12 nucleotides matching TRBD2. The junction had 5 bases not matched to a gene; V was cut back by 6 bases and J by 2 bases. The CDR3 loop spans 15 amino acids. Germline V gene lookup returns CDR1 MNHEY and CDR2 SMNVEV (reference sequence). This CDR3 is CASRRASGGAYEQYF. The CDR3 DNA reads TGTGCCAGCAGGAGAGCTAGCGGGGGGGCCTACGAGCAGTACTTC.

This rearrangement joins TRBV25-1 to TRBJ2-5; 12 bases agree with TRBD2. The germline CDR1 and CDR2 sequences are MGHDK and SYGVNS. The V gene end was trimmed by 6 bases and the J gene end by 4 bases; junction bases not matched to a gene: 6. This CDR3 has 15 residues. The CDR3 nucleotides are TGTGCCAGCAGCTCTACTAGCGGGGGGTTAGAGACCCAGTACTTC. Translation gives CASSSTSGGLETQYF. Filled out from reference TRBV25-1 and TRBJ2-5, the complete variable domain reads EADIYQTPRYLVIGTGKKITLECSQTMGHDKMYWYQQDPGMELHLIHYSYGVNSTEKGDLSSESTVSRIRTEHFPLTLESARPSHTSQYLCASSSTSGGLETQYFGPGTRLLVL.

The rearrangement joins TRBV25-1 to TRBJ1-6, with 10 bases fitting TRBD1. The CDR3 is made up of 14 amino acids. The germline CDR1 and CDR2 sequences are MGHDK and SYGVNS. Unmatched junction bases numbered 1, after V lost 4 bases and J lost 7 bases. CDR3 sequence: CASSGTGGNSPLHF. The CDR3 nucleotides are TGTGCCAGCAGTGGGACAGGGGGAAATTCACCCCTCCACTTT. The full variable domain, in which reference TRBV25-1 and TRBJ1-6 provide the parts outside the CDR3, is EADIYQTPRYLVIGTGKKITLECSQTMGHDKMYWYQQDPGMELHLIHYSYGVNSTEKGDLSSESTVSRIRTEHFPLTLESARPSHTSQYLCASSGTGGNSPLHFGNGTRLTVT.

J is TRBJ1-5 and V is TRBV5-1, with D possibly being TRBD1 (5 bases). From germline, CDR1 is SGHRS and CDR2 YFSETQ. The CDR3 sequence is 15 residues long. Trimming removed 0 bases from V and 6 bases from J, with 13 bases in between. The CDR3: CASSLGDLPGQPQHF. CDR3 nucleotide sequence: TGCGCCAGCAGCTTGGGGGACCTCCCAGGTCAGCCCCAGCATTTT.

J is TRBJ1-6 and V is TRBV2; D gene ambiguous. The CDR3 is 13 amino acids. Germline loops: CDR1 SNHLY, CDR2 FYNNEI. V was clipped by 3 bases and J by 6 bases, with 6 bases between them. This chain's CDR3 is CASSDGVNSPLHF. CDR3 coding DNA: TGTGCCAGCAGTGATGGGGTTAATTCACCCCTCCACTTT.

The chain carries TRBV7-8 and TRBJ1-4; the D gene is possibly TRBD1 (6 bases). Germline CDR1 SGHVS, CDR2 FQNEAQ. Trimming took 5 bases from V and 7 from J, leaving 11 bases between them. This CDR3 contains 13 residues. CDR3 sequence reads: CASSPTGFEKLFF. The DNA for the CDR3 is TGTGCCAGCAGCCCCACAGGGTTTGAAAAACTGTTTTTT.

This rearrangement joins TRBV6-1 to TRBJ2-7; D is unclear. The V end was cut by 7 bases, the J end by 0 bases, with 7 bases between. This CDR3 region has 12 residues. Germline loops: CDR1 MNHNS, CDR2 SASEGT. In DNA, the CDR3 is TGTGCCAGCACGGCACACTCCTACGAGCAGTACTTC. It is translated as CASTAHSYEQYF.

The rearrangement uses TRBV25-1 and TRBJ2-2; D is tentatively TRBD1 or TRBD2 (5 bases each). The ends were cut back, 6 bases at V and 4 bases at J, with 12 bases in the middle. CDR3 length: 14 amino acids. The germline CDR1 and CDR2 sequences are MGHDK and SYGVNS. The CDR3 nucleotides are TGTGCCAGCAGGAGGGCAGGGACCACCGGGGAGCTGTTTTTT. Its translation is CASRRAGTTGELFF.

This clone was picked up a small number of times. The J gene is TRBJ2-7, the V gene TRBV6-6, with no clear D. Germline V gene data show CDR1 as MNHNY and CDR2 as SVGAGI (reference sequence). With 7 bases removed from V and 3 bases from J, the gap between germline ends came to 10 bases. This CDR3 contains 12 residues. CDR3 nucleotide sequence: TGTGCCAGCACCGCCCGTGGCTACGAGCAGTACTTC. Its protein is CASTARGYEQYF.

This rearrangement joins TRBV29-1 to TRBJ1-1; D may be TRBD1 (5 bases). CDR3 length equals 13 residues. Trimming pared 4 bases from V and 0 bases from J, leaving 9 bases between. The V gene's germline CDR1 is SQVTM and CDR2 ANQGSEA. The CDR3 bases are TGCAGCGTTGGACAGAGGATGAACACTGAAGCTTTCTTT. This sequence encodes CSVGQRMNTEAFF. Supplemented by reference TRBV29-1 and TRBJ1-1, the full variable domain reads SAVISQKPSRDICQRGTSLTIQCQVDSQVTMMFWYRQQPGQSLTLIATANQGSEATYESGFVIDKFPISRPNLTFSTLTVSNMSPEDSSIYLCSVGQRMNTEAFFGQGTRLTVV.

The table lists this clone with a few counts. This chain connects TRBV11-1 to TRBJ2-3; D call uncertain. Trimming took 1 base from V and 5 from J, leaving 4 bases between them. Germline CDR1 reads SGHAT; CDR2 reads FQDESV (reference sequence). This CDR3 has 12 amino acids. CDR3 coding DNA: TGTGCCAGCAGCTTAGGAATAGATACGCAGTATTTT. Translated, it gives CASSLGIDTQYF.

The chain links TRBV7-2 to TRBJ2-7; D unresolved. CDR3 length: 13 residues. The ends were cut back, 2 bases at V and 3 bases at J, with 8 bases in the middle. The germline CDR1 and CDR2 sequences are SGHTA and FQGNSA. CDR3 DNA: TGTGCCAGCAGCTTACGGGCCCTCTACGAGCAGTACTTC. Translation gives CASSLRALYEQYF.

V usage is TRBV10-3 and J usage is TRBJ1-5; D might be TRBD1 (6 bases). Germline-derived CDR1 and CDR2 are ENHRY and SYGVKD. With 6 bases removed from V and 0 bases from J, the gap between germline ends came to 12 bases. The CDR3 runs to 15 residues. CDR3 loop: CAIRGGLNSNQPQHF. CDR3 in DNA: TGTGCCATCAGGGGGGGCCTAAATAGCAATCAGCCCCAGCATTTT.